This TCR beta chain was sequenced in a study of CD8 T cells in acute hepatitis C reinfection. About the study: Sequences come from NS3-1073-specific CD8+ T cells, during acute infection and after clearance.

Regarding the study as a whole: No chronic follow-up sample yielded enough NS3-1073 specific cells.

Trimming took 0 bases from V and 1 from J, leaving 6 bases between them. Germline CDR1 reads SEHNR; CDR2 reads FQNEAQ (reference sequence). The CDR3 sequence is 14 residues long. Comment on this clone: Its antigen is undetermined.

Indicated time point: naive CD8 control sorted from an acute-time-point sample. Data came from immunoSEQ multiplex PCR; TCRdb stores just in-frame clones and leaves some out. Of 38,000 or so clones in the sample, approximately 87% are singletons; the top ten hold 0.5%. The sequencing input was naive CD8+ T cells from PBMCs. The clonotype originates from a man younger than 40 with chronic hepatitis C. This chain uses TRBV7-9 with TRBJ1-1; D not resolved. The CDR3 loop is CASSLAQKNTEAFF. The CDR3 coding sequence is TGTGCCAGCAGCTTAGCACAGAAGAACACTGAAGCTTTCTTT.